This T cell receptor (beta chain) was sequenced for a study of STAT5B mutations in CD4+ large granular lymphocyte leukemia. V was shortened by 0 bases and J by 10 bases, with 7 bases between the two germline ends. The CDR3 length is 13 residues. The germline gives CDR1 SGHAT, CDR2 FQNNGV. Data came from immunoSEQ multiplex PCR; TCRdb stores just in-frame clones and leaves some out. The sample lists more than 40,000 clones; 80% to 85% were seen once. This clone was counted between two and nine times. The sequenced sample consisted of CD4+ T cells from blood buffy coats. The chain links TRBV11-2 to TRBJ1-6, with no clear D. This TCR was sampled from a human donor in good health. The CDR3 DNA follows: TGTGCCAGCAGCTTAGATGCAGGCTCACCCCTCCACTTT. As protein: CASSLDAGSPLHF.